The sequence of this T cell receptor beta chain was determined in a study of blood T cell repertoires in COVID-19. Study details: The samples span acute and convalescent COVID-19 from the United States, Italy and Spain. T cells, B-cell-depleted T cells, or PBMCs provided the cDNA or gDNA that served as material.

Sequenced by immunoSEQ multiplex PCR; TCRdb stores in-frame clones only, minus some. The sample consists of around 250,000 clones, approximately 85% of them appearing once. The sequencing sample was made of peripheral blood. The sequence was obtained from a human donor in a cohort sampled during active COVID-19.

Written as DNA, the CDR3 is TGTGCCAGCAGTTTTGGGGGGGCACGGGGCTACACCTTC. Translation: CASSFGGARGYTF. V and J are TRBV27 and TRBJ1-2, with a possible D match to TRBD1 (6 bases). CDR1 and CDR2 (germline): MNHEY, SMNVEV (reference sequence). The CDR3 runs 13 residues. V was shortened by 3 bases and J by 8 bases, with 13 bases between the two germline ends.